This entry describes one T cell receptor (beta chain). Germline CDR1 reads ENHRY; CDR2 reads SYGVKD. CDR3 length: 14 residues. The J segment lost 1 base and the V segment lost 2 bases, leaving 1 base of the junction unmatched. This entry comes from a study of blood T cell repertoires in COVID-19. TCRdb's copy holds only in-frame clones and misses some; the assay was immunoSEQ multiplex PCR. The repertoire holds a few hundred thousand clones, with around 82% as singletons. The sample was peripheral blood. V usage is TRBV10-3 and J usage is TRBJ2-5, with 7 bases lining up with TRBD2. This sequence was found in a woman in her fifties or sixties with acute or convalescent COVID-19. CDR3 DNA: TGTGCCATCAGTGAGCCGGGGGGCCAAGAGACCCAGTACTTC. It is translated as CAISEPGGQETQYF.